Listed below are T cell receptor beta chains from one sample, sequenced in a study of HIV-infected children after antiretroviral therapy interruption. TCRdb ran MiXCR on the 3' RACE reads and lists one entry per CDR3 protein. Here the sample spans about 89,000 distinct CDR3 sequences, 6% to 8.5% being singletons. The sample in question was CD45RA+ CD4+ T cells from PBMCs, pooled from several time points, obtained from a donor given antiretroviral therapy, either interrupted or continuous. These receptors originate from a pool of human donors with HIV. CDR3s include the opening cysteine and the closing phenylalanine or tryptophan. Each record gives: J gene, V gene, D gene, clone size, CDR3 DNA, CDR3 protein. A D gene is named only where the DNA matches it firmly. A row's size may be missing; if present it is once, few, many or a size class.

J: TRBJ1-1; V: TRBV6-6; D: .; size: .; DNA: TGTGCCAGCATCCCCCCGGGGAACACTGAAGCTTTCTTT; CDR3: CASIPPGNTEAFF
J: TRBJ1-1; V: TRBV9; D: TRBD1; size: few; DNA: TGTGCCAGCAGCGTAGGACAGGGGGCGCACGGTGAAGCTTTCTTT; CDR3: CASSVGQGAHGEAFF
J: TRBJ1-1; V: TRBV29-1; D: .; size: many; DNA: TGCAGCGTCGGACACCTGAACACTGAAGCTTTCTTT; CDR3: CSVGHLNTEAFF
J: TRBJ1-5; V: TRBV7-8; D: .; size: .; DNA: TGTGCCAGCAGCTTAGGGGGGCAGGGGCAGCCCCAGCATTTT; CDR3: CASSLGGQGQPQHF
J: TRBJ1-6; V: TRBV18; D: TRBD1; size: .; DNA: TGTGCCAGCTCAGCGACAGGGATGGTCAATTCACCCCTCCACTTT; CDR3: CASSATGMVNSPLHF
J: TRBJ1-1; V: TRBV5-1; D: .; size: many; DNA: TGCGCCAGCAGCTTGAGGACGGGAAACACTGAAGCTTTCTTT; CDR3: CASSLRTGNTEAFF
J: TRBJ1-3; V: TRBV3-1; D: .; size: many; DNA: TGTGCCAGCAGCGTACAGAAGTTACGTTCTGGAAACACCATATATTTT; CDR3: CASSVQKLRSGNTIYF
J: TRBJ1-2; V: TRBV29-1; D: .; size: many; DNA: TGCAGCGTAACAACGGGTCCTAACTATGGCTACACCTTC; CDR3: CSVTTGPNYGYTF
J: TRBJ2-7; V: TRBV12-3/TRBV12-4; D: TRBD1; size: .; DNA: TGTGCCAGCAGTTTGGCGGGACAGGGGGTAGAAGAGCAGTACTTC; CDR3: CASSLAGQGVEEQYF
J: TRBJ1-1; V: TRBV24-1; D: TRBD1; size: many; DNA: TGTGCCACCAGTGATTCTAGGGGGCTGGGCACTGAAGCTTTCTTT; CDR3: CATSDSRGLGTEAFF
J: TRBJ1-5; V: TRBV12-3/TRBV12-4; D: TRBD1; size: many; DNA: TGTGCCAGCAGACAGGGGGCTGGGAATCAGCCCCAGCATTTT; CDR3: CASRQGAGNQPQHF
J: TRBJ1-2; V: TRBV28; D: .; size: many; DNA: TGTGCCACTGGGGGGGATGGCTACACCTTC; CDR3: CATGGDGYTF
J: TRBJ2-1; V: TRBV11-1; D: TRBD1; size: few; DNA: TGTGCCAGCAGCTTAGAGGGATGGTTAGGACAGGGGACTGGTGAGCAGTTCTTC; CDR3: CASSLEGWLGQGTGEQFF
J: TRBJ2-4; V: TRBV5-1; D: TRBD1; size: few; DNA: TGCGCCAGCAGCTTGGCTCCTACACTGACAGGGTTTGGAAACATTCAGTACTTC; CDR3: CASSLAPTLTGFGNIQYF
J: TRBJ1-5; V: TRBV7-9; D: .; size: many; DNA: TGTGCCAGCAGCTTAGGGCAGTCGTCCGGAGAGCCCCAGCATTTT; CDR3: CASSLGQSSGEPQHF
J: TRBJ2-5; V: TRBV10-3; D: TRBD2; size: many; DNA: TGTGCCATCAGTGAGAATCAAGCGGGGCCCCAAGAGACCCAGTACTTC; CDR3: CAISENQAGPQETQYF
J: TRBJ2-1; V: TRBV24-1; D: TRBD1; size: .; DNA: TGTGCCACCAGTGATGCATGGGACAGCTCCTACAATGAGCAGTTCTTC; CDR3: CATSDAWDSSYNEQFF
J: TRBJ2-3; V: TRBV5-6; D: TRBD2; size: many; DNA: TGTGCCAGCAGTGGTCTAGCGGGGGCCGGGAATACGCAGTATTTT; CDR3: CASSGLAGAGNTQYF
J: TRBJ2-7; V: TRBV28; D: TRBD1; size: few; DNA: TGTGCCAGCAGTCACGGACAGGGGCAATACGAGCAGTACTTC; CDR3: CASSHGQGQYEQYF
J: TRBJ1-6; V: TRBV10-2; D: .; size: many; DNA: TGCGCCAGCACCAATTCGGGGGGAAATTCACCCCTCCACTTT; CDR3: CASTNSGGNSPLHF
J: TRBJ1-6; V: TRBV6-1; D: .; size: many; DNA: TGTGCCAGCAGCGAGCTGGACCGGAGGAATTCACCCCTCCACTTT; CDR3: CASSELDRRNSPLHF
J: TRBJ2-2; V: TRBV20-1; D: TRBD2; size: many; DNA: TGCAGTGCTTCCCTAGCGGATAACACCGGGGAGCTGTTTTTT; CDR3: CSASLADNTGELFF
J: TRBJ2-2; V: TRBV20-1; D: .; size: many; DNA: TGCAGTGCTAGGGTCGGGAACACCGGGGAGCTGTTTTTT; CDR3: CSARVGNTGELFF
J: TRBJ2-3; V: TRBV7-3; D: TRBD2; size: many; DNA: TGTGCCAGCAGCCGACGTAGCGGGAGGCCCACAGATACGCAGTATTTT; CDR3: CASSRRSGRPTDTQYF